This TCR beta chain was identified in a study of PD-L1 blockade in urothelial cancer. This CDR3 is built from 14 residues. Trimming left V 0 bases short and J 4 bases short, with 9 bases between. Looked up from germline, CDR1 is MNHEY and CDR2 is SVGAGI. Regarding time point: pretreatment peripheral blood. Clones were read by immunoSEQ multiplex PCR, and TCRdb kept only the in-frame ones, dropping some. This table has about 56,000 clones, about 85% appearing once. The chain employs TRBV6-5 and TRBJ1-2; no clear D gene. The TCR originated in a man between 70 and 80 years old with urothelial cancer. Specimen: PBMCs, collected around atezolizumab (anti-PD-L1) treatment. This CDR3 reads CASSYSTEFYGYTF. Written as DNA, the CDR3 is TGTGCCAGCAGTTACTCCACAGAGTTCTATGGCTACACCTTC.